Each of the 5 T cell receptor beta chains below was sequenced from the same sample in a study of T-cell memory formation after mild COVID-19 (dated by TCRdb to the early 2020s). Libraries were made using 5' RACE. These reads were obtained on an Illumina NovaSeq 6000. TCRdb passed the public sequencing reads through fastp at Q25 and MiXCR, retaining productive beta sequences. Identical CDR3 protein sequences are pooled into one entry, listed with their most common genes and DNA. This sample lists just under 350,000 distinct CDR3 sequences; approximately 13% were detected once. The ten largest clonotypes hold around a fifth of the sample. The sequencing sample was made of PBMCs or a T cell subset sorted from them (not recorded which). Receptors originate from a man between 18 and 29 years old who had mild COVID-19 (a few samples of this study predate the infection). The sample titles of this study are shuffled in the database, so cell type and time point are left out; the donor was told from shared clones.

The chain recombines TRBV18 with TRBJ2-1, with 7 bases that match TRBD2. Germline V gene lookup returns CDR1 KGHSH and CDR2 LQKENI. V gave up 4 bases and J gave up 8 bases; unmatched junction bases: 14. CDR3 size: 16 residues. The CDR3 protein is CASSHPERGLLDEQFF. The CDR3 DNA reads as TGTGCCAGCTCACATCCTGAGCGGGGTCTCTTGGATGAGCAGTTCTTC.

This clonotype was observed a handful of times. The V gene is TRBV7-3, the J gene TRBJ2-7; maybe TRBD1 (6 bases). V gave up 2 bases and J gave up 3 bases, with 14 bases separating them. The germline gives CDR1 SGHTA, CDR2 FQGTGA. This CDR3 region has 15 residues. This CDR3 is CASSLYLVTGYEQYF. CDR3 bases: TGTGCCAGCAGCTTATATCTCGTGACAGGCTACGAGCAGTACTTC.

The chain recombines TRBV24-1 with TRBJ2-5; D possibly uses TRBD1 or TRBD2 (5 bases each). V lost 7 bases and J lost 5, with 16 bases in between. Per the germline V gene, CDR1 is KGHDR and CDR2 is SFDVKD. CDR3 length equals 14 residues. CDR3 nucleotide sequence: TGTGCCACCAGGGGGACGTCGTGGGGGGAGACCCAGTACTTC. This gives the protein CATRGTSWGETQYF.

The chain combines TRBV29-1 with TRBJ1-1, with D possibly matching TRBD1 (6 bases). Germline CDR1 and CDR2: SQVTM and ANQGSEA. There are 13 residues in the CDR3. V dropped 6 bases and J dropped 0 bases, with 11 bases sitting between them. The CDR3 loop is CSVAGVMNTEAFF. In nucleotides, the CDR3 is TGCAGCGTCGCAGGGGTGATGAACACTGAAGCTTTCTTT.

This clonotype was seen a handful of times. V is TRBV27 and J is TRBJ1-3, with D unresolved. Germline V lookup: CDR1 MNHEY, CDR2 SMNVEV (reference sequence). This CDR3 comprises 17 residues. With 7 bases removed from V and 3 bases from J, the gap between germline ends came to 22 bases. In nucleotides, the CDR3 is TGTGCCAGCATGACGGTCCGCGGGGATACAAGTGGAAACACCATATATTTT. Translated: CASMTVRGDTSGNTIYF.